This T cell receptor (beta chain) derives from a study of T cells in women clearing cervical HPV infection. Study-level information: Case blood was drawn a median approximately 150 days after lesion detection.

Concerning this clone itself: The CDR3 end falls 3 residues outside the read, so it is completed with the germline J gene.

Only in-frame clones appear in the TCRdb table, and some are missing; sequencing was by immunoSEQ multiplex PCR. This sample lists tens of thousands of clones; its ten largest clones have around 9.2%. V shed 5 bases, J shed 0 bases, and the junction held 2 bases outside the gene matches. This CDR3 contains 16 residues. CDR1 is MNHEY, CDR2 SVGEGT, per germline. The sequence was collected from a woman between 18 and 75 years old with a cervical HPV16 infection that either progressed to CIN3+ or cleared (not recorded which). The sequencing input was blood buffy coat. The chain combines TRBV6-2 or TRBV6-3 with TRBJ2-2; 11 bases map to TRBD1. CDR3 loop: CASSGQGAPNTGELFF. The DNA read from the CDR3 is TGTGCCAGCAGTGGACAGGGGGCTCCGAACACCGGGGAG.